This TCR beta chain was identified during a study of OX40 agonist ivuxolimab in advanced cancers. The study, taken as a whole, reports: At doses 0.1 to 3.0 mg/kg, CD4+ and CD8+ clones expanded.

Note on this clone: Antigen specificity is unknown.

The assay was immunoSEQ multiplex PCR, and TCRdb's table has in-frame clones only and misses some. The sample has about 60,000 clones, about 88% seen once. Trimming left V 8 bases short and J 1 base short, with 5 bases between. The CDR3 contains 12 residues. Germline V gene lookup returns CDR1 MNHEY and CDR2 SMNVEV (reference sequence). The sequence was collected from an adult with an advanced solid tumor such as melanoma, head and neck, liver or kidney cancer. The sample consisted of CD4+ or CD8+ T cells sorted from blood, taken in a trial of the OX40 agonist ivuxolimab. This rearrangement joins TRBV27 to TRBJ2-2; D is ambiguous. CDR3 nucleotide sequence: TGTGCCAGCCTTCGGAACACCGGGGAGCTGTTTTTT. Amino acid sequence: CASLRNTGELFF.